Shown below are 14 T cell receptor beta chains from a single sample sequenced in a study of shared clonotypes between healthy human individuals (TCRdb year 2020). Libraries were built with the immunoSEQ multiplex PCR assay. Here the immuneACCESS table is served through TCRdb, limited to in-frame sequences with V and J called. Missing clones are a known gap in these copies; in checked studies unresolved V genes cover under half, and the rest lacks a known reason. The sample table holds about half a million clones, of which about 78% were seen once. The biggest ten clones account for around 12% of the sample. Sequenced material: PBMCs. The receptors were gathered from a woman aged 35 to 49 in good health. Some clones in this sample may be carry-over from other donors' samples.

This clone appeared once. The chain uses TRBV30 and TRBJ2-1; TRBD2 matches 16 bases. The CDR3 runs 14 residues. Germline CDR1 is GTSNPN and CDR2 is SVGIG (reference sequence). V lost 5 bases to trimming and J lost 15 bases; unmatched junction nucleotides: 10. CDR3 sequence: CAWVQGLAGGGWFF. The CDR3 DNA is TGTGCCTGGGTACAGGGACTAGCGGGAGGGGGATGGTTCTTC. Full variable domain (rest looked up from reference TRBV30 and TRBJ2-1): SQTIHQWPATLVQPVGSPLSLECTVEGTSNPNLYWYRQAAGRGLQLLFYSVGIGQISSEVPQNLSASRPQDRQFILSSKKLLLSDSGFYLCAWVQGLAGGGWFFGPGTRLTVL.

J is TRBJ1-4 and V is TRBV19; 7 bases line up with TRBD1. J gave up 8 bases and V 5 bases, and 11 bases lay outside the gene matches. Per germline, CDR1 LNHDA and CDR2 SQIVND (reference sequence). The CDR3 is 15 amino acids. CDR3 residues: CASSPRGGVREKLFF. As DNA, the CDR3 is TGTGCCAGTAGTCCCCGAGGGGGCGTACGAGAAAAACTGTTTTTT.

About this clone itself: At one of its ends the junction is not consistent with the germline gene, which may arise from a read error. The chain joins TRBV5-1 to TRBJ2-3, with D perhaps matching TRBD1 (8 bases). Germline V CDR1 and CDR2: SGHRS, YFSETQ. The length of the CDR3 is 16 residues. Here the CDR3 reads CATSQGGDRSTDTQYF. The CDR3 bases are TGCGCCACCAGCCAGGGGGGGGACAGGTCCACAGATACGCAGTATTTT.

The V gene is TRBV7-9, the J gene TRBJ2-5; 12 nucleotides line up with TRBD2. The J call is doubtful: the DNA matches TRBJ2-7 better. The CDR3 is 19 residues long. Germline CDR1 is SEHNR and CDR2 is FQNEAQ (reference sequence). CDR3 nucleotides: TGTGCCAGCAGTTACAGCTTTGCTAGCGGGAGGGCCCTCGCAGACGAGCAGTACTTC. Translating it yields CASSYSFASGRALADEQYF.

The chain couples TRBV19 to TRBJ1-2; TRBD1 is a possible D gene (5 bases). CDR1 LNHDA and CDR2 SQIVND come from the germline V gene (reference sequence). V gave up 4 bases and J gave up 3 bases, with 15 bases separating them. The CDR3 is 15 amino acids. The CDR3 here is CASSTKAGTDYGYTF. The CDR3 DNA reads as TGTGCCAGTAGTACGAAAGCGGGGACGGACTATGGCTACACCTTC.

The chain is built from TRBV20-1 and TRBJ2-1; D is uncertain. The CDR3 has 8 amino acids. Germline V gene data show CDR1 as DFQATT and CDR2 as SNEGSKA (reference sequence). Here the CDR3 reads CKASEQFF. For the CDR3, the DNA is TGCAAAGCGAGTGAGCAGTTCTTC.

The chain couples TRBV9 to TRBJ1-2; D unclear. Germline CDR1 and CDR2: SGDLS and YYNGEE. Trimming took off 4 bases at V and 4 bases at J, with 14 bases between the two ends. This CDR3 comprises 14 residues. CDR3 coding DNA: TGTGCCAGCAGCCAAGACGAGGGAACCTATGGCTACACCTTC. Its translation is CASSQDEGTYGYTF.

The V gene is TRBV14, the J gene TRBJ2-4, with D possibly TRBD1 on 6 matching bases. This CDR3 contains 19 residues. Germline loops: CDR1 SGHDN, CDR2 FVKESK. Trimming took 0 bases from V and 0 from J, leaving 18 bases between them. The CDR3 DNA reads TGTGCCAGCAGCCAAGAAAACAATACAGGGTATTTAGCCAAAAACATTCAGTACTTC. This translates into CASSQENNTGYLAKNIQYF.

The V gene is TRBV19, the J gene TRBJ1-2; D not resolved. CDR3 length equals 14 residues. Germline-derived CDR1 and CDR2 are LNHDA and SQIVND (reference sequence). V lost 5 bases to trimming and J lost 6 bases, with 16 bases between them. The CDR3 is CASSLLSIINGYTF. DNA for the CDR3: TGTGCCAGTAGTCTATTATCAATCATCAATGGCTACACCTTC.

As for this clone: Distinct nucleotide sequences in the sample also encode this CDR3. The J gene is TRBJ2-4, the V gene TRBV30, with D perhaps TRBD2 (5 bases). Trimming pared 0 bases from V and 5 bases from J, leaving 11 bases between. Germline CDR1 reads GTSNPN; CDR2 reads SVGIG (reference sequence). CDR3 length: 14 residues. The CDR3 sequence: CAWSVRGLENIQYF. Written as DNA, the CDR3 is TGTGCCTGGAGTGTACGGGGTCTCGAAAACATTCAGTACTTC.

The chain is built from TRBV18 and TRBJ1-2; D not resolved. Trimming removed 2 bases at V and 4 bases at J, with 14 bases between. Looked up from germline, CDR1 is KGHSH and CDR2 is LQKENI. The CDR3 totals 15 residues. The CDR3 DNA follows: TGTGCCAGCTCACCAGTCCCAGACCCCATCTATGGCTACACCTTC. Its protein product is CASSPVPDPIYGYTF.

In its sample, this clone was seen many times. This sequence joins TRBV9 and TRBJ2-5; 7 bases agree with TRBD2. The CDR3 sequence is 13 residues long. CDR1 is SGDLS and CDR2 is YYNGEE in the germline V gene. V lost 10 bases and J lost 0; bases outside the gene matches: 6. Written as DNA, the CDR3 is TGTGCCTCCCAGCGGGGCTACCAAGAGACCCAGTACTTC. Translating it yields CASQRGYQETQYF.

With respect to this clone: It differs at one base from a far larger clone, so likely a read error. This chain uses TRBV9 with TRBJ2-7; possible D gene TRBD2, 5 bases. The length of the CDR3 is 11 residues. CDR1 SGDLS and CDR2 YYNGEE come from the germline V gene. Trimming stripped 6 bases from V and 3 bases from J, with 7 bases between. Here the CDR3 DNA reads TGTGCCAGCACCGACTACTACGAGCAGTACTTC. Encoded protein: CASTDYYEQYF.

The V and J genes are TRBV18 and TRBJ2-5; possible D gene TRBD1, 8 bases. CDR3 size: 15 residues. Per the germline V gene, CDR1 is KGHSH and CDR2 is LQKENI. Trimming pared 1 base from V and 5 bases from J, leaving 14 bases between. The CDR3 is CASSPQDREGETQYF. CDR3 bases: TGTGCCAGCTCACCACAGGACAGGGAGGGGGAGACCCAGTACTTC. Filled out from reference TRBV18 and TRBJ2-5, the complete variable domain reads NAGVMQNPRHLVRRRGQEARLRCSPMKGHSHVYWYRQLPEEGLKFMVYLQKENIIDESGMPKERFSAEFPKEGPSILRIQQVVRGDSAAYFCASSPQDREGETQYFGPGTRLLVL.